This T cell receptor beta chain was sequenced for a study of blood T cells in healthy people across ages (dated by TCRdb to about 2015). About the full investigation: In model experiments, template switching captured roughly one uniquely barcoded TCR beta cDNA molecule for every two T cells. The study measured age-related changes in TCR beta repertoire diversity using deep sequencing normalized with unique cDNA molecular identifiers. Donors were grouped into four age groups: young (average approximately 16 years), middle-aged (39), aged (around 56) and long-lived (approximately 82). To avoid experimental bias, donors of different ages were spread randomly across the sequencing lanes. Two additional independent replicas of 1 million unique cDNA reads from the same blood draw were analyzed for two donors (one aged 18 to 30 and one aged 80 or older).

Study-level results and caveats: Observed TCR beta diversity correlated strongly with the percentage of naive T cells measured by flow cytometry. Because donor CMV infection status was unknown, age-related changes in expanded clonotypes were potentially confounded. As age increased, observed TCR beta diversity per million T cells dropped in a roughly linear way, and a significant reduction was already evident by age approximately 40. The long-lived group showed more naive CD4+ T cells, fewer expanded clones and increased TCR diversity than the aged group, suggesting age selection. Conclusive comparison of naive and antigen-experienced compartments was prevented by the profiling of bulk unsorted PBMCs. Estimates of total diversity from one million sequenced T cells were regarded as lower bounds and underestimates.

On this clonotype itself: Its antigen is still unknown. Qualities for individual bases were not recorded, and no much larger clone is one base off.

The donors were roughly 38 Caucasian individuals from Russia, aged roughly 6 to 100 years, who were systemically healthy. About 10 milliliters of peripheral blood were collected from each donor into EDTA-treated Vacutainer tubes. Ficoll-Paque density-gradient centrifugation was used to isolate PBMCs, with at least 7 million per sample. Total RNA, at least 6 micrograms per sample, was extracted from PBMCs with Trizol reagent. For every donor, flow cytometry on a PBMC aliquot measured the percentage of naive CD45RAhigh/CD27high T cells. Preparation of the library involved 5' RACE. TCRdb shows the sequencer as Illumina HiSeq 2500. A second PCR of roughly 6 to 11 cycles was run with a J-beta primer mix and a sample-barcoded 5' primer. A template-switch 5' adaptor carrying 12 random nucleotides introduced a unique molecular identifier onto each TCR beta cDNA molecule. Each sample yielded at least 2.5 million CDR3-containing paired-end reads. The Mint cDNA synthesis kit, primed by a TRBC-specific oligonucleotide, was used to synthesize first-strand cDNA from all RNA. Following uracil-DNA glycosylase treatment, all cDNA underwent a first 18-cycle PCR with the universal primers M1SS and BC2_uni_R. The paper's processing steps were these. Normalization of each sample was performed by random selection of 1 million high-quality reads, each carrying a distinct molecular identifier. Instead of being binned into consensus sequences, reads that shared molecular identifiers were thrown out. MiTCR, set to a Q25 quality threshold and the strictest error-elimination algorithm, was used for CDR3 identification, clonotype clustering and error correction. A nonparametric unseen species model using Euler transformation provided a lower-bound estimate of total TCR beta diversity. TCRdb's own reprocessing of the public reads used fastp at Q25 and MiXCR and kept productive beta chains. Records with the same CDR3 protein are collapsed into one entry carrying the most frequent genes and DNA. TCRdb's processing, not the authors', yielded these V and J calls. The sample table records approximately 800,000 distinct CDR3 sequences; around 62% of these occur just once. Of the sample, approximately 30% is held by the ten largest clones.

The TCR sequence derives from a man younger than 40 in good health. Input material: blood.

The sequenced DNA is TGTGCCAGCAGCTTAGGCCAGATGTGGGGCTACGAGCAGTACTTC. This encodes CASSLGQMWGYEQYF. The chain was built from TRBV7-2 and TRBJ2-7; too little of a D gene remains to name it. In the germline V gene, CDR1 corresponds to SGHTA and CDR2 to FQGNSA. The junction shows trimming of 1 base on V and 3 bases on J, plus 13 bases between the germline ends. Reading from cysteine to phenylalanine, the CDR3 counts 15 amino acids. This entry keeps only the CDR3 DNA: 45 bases, framed from base 1.